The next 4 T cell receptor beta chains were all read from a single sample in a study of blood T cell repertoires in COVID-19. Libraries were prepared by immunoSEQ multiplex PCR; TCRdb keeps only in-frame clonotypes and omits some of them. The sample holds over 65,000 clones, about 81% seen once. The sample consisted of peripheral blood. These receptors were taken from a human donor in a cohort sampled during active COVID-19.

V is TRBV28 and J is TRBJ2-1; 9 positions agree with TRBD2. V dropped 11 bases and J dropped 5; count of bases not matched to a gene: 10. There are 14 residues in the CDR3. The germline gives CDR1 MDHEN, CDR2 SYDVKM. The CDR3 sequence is CAAGATSGNNEQFF. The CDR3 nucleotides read TGTGCCGCGGGGGCGACTAGCGGTAACAATGAGCAGTTCTTC.

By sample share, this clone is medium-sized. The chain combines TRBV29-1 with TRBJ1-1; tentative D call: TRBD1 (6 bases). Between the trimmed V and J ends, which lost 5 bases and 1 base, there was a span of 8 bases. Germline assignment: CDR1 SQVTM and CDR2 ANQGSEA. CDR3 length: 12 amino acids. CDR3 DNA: TGCAGCGTTCTACAGGGGAACACTGAAGCTTTCTTT. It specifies CSVLQGNTEAFF.

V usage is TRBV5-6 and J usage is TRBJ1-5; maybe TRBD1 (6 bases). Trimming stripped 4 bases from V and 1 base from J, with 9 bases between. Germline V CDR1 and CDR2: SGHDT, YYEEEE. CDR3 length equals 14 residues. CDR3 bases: TGTGCCAGCAGCCAGGACAGAAGCAATCAGCCCCAGCATTTT. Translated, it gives CASSQDRSNQPQHF.

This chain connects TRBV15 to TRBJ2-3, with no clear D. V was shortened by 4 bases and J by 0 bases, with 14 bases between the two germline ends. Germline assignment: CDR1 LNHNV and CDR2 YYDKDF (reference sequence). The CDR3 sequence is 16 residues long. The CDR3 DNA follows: TGTGCCACCAGCAATGAACTCCTAACTAGCACAGATACGCAGTATTTT. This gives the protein CATSNELLTSTDTQYF. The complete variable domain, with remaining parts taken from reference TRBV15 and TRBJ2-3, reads DAMVIQNPRYQVTQFGKPVTLSCSQTLNHNVMYWYQQKSSQAPKLLFHYYDKDFNNEADTPDNFQSRRPNTSFCFLDIRSPGLGDTAMYLCATSNELLTSTDTQYFGPGTRLTVL.